This passage covers 4 T cell receptor beta chains from one sample sequenced in a study of control samples from healthy donors and cancer patients. Some clones are missing from TCRdb's copy, which holds only in-frame ones; the method was immunoSEQ multiplex PCR. The sample comprises tens of thousands of clones, 70% to 90% of which are singletons, and around 2% rests with the top ten. Input material: PBMCs. These receptors all stem from a woman aged 45-65 years with head and neck cancer.

The chain uses TRBV2 and TRBJ2-4; the D is unclear. Germline lookup yields CDR1 SNHLY and CDR2 FYNNEI. CDR3 length: 15 residues. The V gene lost 2 bases and the J gene lost 0 bases, with 8 bases spanning the gap. The CDR3 nucleotides are TGTGCCAGCAGTGAATACGTCCTAGCCAAAAACATTCAGTACTTC. It encodes CASSEYVLAKNIQYF.

V gene TRBV6-2 or TRBV6-3 combines with J gene TRBJ2-1, with TRBD2 identical over 10 bases. V lost 4 bases to trimming and J lost 9 bases; unmatched junction nucleotides: 18. Germline lookup yields CDR1 MNHEY and CDR2 SVGEGT. This CDR3 has 18 residues. Written as DNA, the CDR3 is TGTGCCAGCAGTTTACGAAGGTCGGGTAGCGGGGGGATCGGTGAGCAGTTCTTC. Translation: CASSLRRSGSGGIGEQFF.

The CDR3 reads CASRSSNQRGQPQHF. The CDR3 bases are TGTGCCAGCAGGTCTTCTAACCAGCGGGGGCAGCCCCAGCATTTT. This sequence joins TRBV6-6 and TRBJ1-5, with D possibly matching TRBD1 (5 bases). Germline V CDR1 and CDR2: MNHNY, SVGAGI (reference sequence). The V and J ends lost 6 bases and 7 bases respectively, with 19 bases between them. This CDR3 has 15 amino acids.

This chain links TRBV30 with TRBJ1-1, with D tentatively TRBD1 (5 bases). The germline V and J ends were trimmed by 5 bases and 1 base, with 11 bases remaining between them. This CDR3 is 13 amino acids long. In germline, CDR1 is GTSNPN, CDR2 SVGIG (reference sequence). CDR3 sequence (DNA): TGTGCCTGGGGGGGGGACGGGAACACTGAAGCTTTCTTT. Translating gives CAWGGDGNTEAFF.